The next 27 T cell receptor beta chains were all read from a single sample in a study of immune heterogeneity within non-small cell lung tumors. With around 0.6 ug used per sample, the template was genomic DNA from bulk tumor. Spaced far apart, several biopsies were taken from each primary tumor during surgery. The cohort was untreated, with newly diagnosed non-small cell lung cancer undergoing curative surgery. A multiplex PCR containing 32 V primers and 13 J primers was used to amplify TCR beta CDR3. TCRdb processed the multiplex PCR reads anew with MiXCR; each CDR3 protein has one entry. The repertoire holds around 12,000 distinct CDR3 sequences, with roughly 30% as singletons. Sequenced: lung tumor tissue. Receptor source: a woman aged 45 to 65 with non-small cell lung cancer.

In this sample, this clonotype turned up many times. This chain connects TRBV6-1 to TRBJ1-2, with D uncertain. The V end lost 5 bases, the J end lost 6 bases, and 16 bases lay between the germline ends. The V gene's germline CDR1 is MNHNS and CDR2 SASEGT. The CDR3 is 14 residues long. The CDR3 sequence is CASSSNTGRDGYTF. The CDR3 DNA reads TGTGCCAGCAGTTCAAACACCGGAAGGGATGGCTACACCTTC.

CDR3 sequence reads: CASSELGPFDDISYEQYF. The CDR3, as DNA: TGTGCCAGCAGTGAACTCGGGCCATTCGACGACATCTCCTACGAGCAGTACTTC. The chain employs TRBV2 and TRBJ2-7; D not certain. Trimming stripped 2 bases from V and 0 bases from J, with 20 bases between. Looked up from germline, CDR1 is SNHLY and CDR2 is FYNNEI. The CDR3 loop spans 18 amino acids.

Many counts were recorded for this clonotype. V is TRBV27 and J is TRBJ1-2, with D possibly TRBD1 on 6 matching bases. V shed 2 bases and J shed 3 bases, with 10 bases lying between them. CDR1 is MNHEY, CDR2 SMNVEV, per germline (reference sequence). The CDR3 has 14 amino acids. The CDR3 nucleotides read TGTGCCAGCAGTTTACTGGGGGCGGACTATGGCTACACCTTC. It specifies CASSLLGADYGYTF.

This clonotype is deemed medium-sized. In DNA, the CDR3 is TGTGCCAGCAGTAAACAACTCGACACTGAAGCTTTCTTT. Its protein product is CASSKQLDTEAFF. The rearrangement links TRBV2 to TRBJ1-1; D not certain. CDR3 length equals 13 residues. Trimming stripped 5 bases from V and 3 bases from J, with 10 bases between. The germline CDR1 and CDR2 sequences are SNHLY and FYNNEI.

On this clonotype itself: An end of the junction does not agree with germline; a read error may underlie this. J is TRBJ2-1 and V is TRBV4-1; 10 bases line up with TRBD1. The CDR3 contains 13 residues. Germline V gene sequence: CDR1 MGHRA, CDR2 YSYEKL. The CDR3 DNA reads as TGCGCCAGCAGCCAAGTCTCGACAGGGGGCGCCGAGTTC. Encoded protein: CASSQVSTGGAEF.

This chain links TRBV10-3 with TRBJ2-1; 8 bases match TRBD1. Trimming cost V 1 base and J 6 bases; bases outside gene matches: 14. The CDR3 contains 18 residues. CDR1 and CDR2 (germline): ENHRY, SYGVKD. The CDR3 region has the DNA TGTGCCATCAGTGAGTTCTGGGGAGATCAGGGGGCCCTCAATGAGCAGTTCTTC. Its protein is CAISEFWGDQGALNEQFF.

In regard to this clonotype: This may be a read error: a much more frequent sequence differs by one nucleotide. This sequence joins TRBV6-4 and TRBJ1-6; the match to TRBD1 covers 8 bases. Germline assignment: CDR1 MRHNA and CDR2 SNTAGT. The CDR3 is 14 amino acids. The CDR3 nucleotides read TGTGCCAGCAGCCCGACAGGGGATAATTCAGCCCTCCACTTT. Amino acids: CASSPTGDNSALHF.

This clonotype qualifies as medium-sized. The chain joins TRBV19 to TRBJ1-2; 7 bases agree with TRBD1. The V gene end was trimmed by 7 bases and the J gene end by 6 bases; junction bases not matched to a gene: 20. Germline V CDR1 and CDR2: LNHDA, SQIVND (reference sequence). This CDR3 is built from 17 residues. For the CDR3, the DNA is TGTGCCAGTAAACTTCGCTATCAACAACAGGGGTTGAATGGCTACACCTTC. It specifies CASKLRYQQQGLNGYTF.

The V call is TRBV27, the J call TRBJ2-3, with D tentatively TRBD2 (6 bases). Trimming pared 8 bases from V and 1 base from J, leaving 13 bases between. CDR3 size: 14 residues. Germline V gives CDR1 MNHEY, CDR2 SMNVEV (reference sequence). The CDR3 coding sequence is TGTGCCAGCCTGCGGAGGGTGGGCACAGATACGCAGTATTTT. This codes for CASLRRVGTDTQYF.

This clonotype was observed a few times. The chain has TRBV7-9 and TRBJ2-6; D perhaps matches TRBD1 (6 bases). The germline V gene encodes CDR1 SEHNR and CDR2 FQNEAQ (reference sequence). The CDR3 loop spans 16 amino acids. With 5 bases removed from V and 4 bases from J, the gap between germline ends came to 15 bases. The CDR3 here is CASSPGVGSGANVLTF. DNA of the CDR3: TGTGCCAGCAGCCCAGGGGTAGGGTCCGGGGCCAACGTCCTGACTTTC.

Sample share makes this clonotype medium-sized. The chain carries TRBV11-1 and TRBJ1-1; 10 bases are shared with TRBD1. This CDR3 is 14 amino acids long. Germline loops: CDR1 SGHAT, CDR2 FQDESV (reference sequence). The junction had 6 bases not matched to a gene; V was cut back by 5 bases and J by 6 bases. CDR3 in amino acids: CASSEGQGYPEAFF. In DNA form, the CDR3 reads TGTGCCAGCAGCGAGGGACAGGGGTACCCTGAAGCTTTCTTT.

This clonotype was counted ten times or more. J is TRBJ2-7 and V is TRBV11-2; TRBD1 matches at 9 bases. This CDR3 is built from 17 residues. CDR1 and CDR2 from the germline V gene are SGHAT and FQNNGV. V gave up 5 bases and J gave up 3 bases; unmatched junction bases: 14. The CDR3 is CASSTRAGQGKLYEQYF. CDR3 nucleotide sequence: TGTGCCAGCAGCACACGAGCGGGACAGGGTAAACTCTACGAGCAGTACTTC.

As for this clonotype: Since a much larger clone is just one base distant, this may be a read error. The chain recombines TRBV6-1 with TRBJ2-7, with D possibly called TRBD1 or TRBD2 (5 bases each). Between the trimmed V and J ends, which lost 6 bases and 3 bases, there was a span of 21 bases. This CDR3 contains 16 residues. CDR1 and CDR2 (germline): MNHNS, SASEGT. In DNA, the CDR3 is TGTGCCAGCAGCTTCGGGACCGTGGGGTTGATCTACGAGCAGTACTTC. Its translation: CASSFGTVGLIYEQYF.

This clonotype was picked up a small number of times. V usage is TRBV7-9 and J usage is TRBJ1-1; D unclear. Trimming removed 5 bases at V and 0 bases at J, with 10 bases between. Looked up from germline, CDR1 is SEHNR and CDR2 is FQNEAQ (reference sequence). CDR3 length: 14 residues. The CDR3 protein is CASSPERMNTEAFF. The CDR3 DNA sequence: TGTGCCAGCAGCCCAGAACGGATGAACACTGAAGCTTTCTTT.

There are many counts of this clonotype. The chain uses TRBV11-1 and TRBJ2-1; D uncertain. Deletions cut 4 bases from V and 9 bases from J, with 16 bases between. Germline loops: CDR1 SGHAT, CDR2 FQDESV (reference sequence). This CDR3 is 14 amino acids long. This CDR3 is CASSSKHTFREQFF. In nucleotides, the CDR3 is TGTGCCAGCAGCTCCAAACATACCTTCCGTGAGCAGTTCTTC. Full variable domain (remainder filled in from reference TRBV11-1 and TRBJ2-1): EAEVAQSPRYKITEKSQAVAFWCDPISGHATLYWYRQILGQGPELLVQFQDESVVDDSQLPKDRFSAERLKGVDSTLKIQPAELGDSAMYLCASSSKHTFREQFFGPGTRLTVL.

This clonotype is medium-sized by share. The chain joins TRBV2 to TRBJ2-7; TRBD1 agrees at 7 bases. Losses at the gene ends were 7 bases for V and 3 bases for J; bases not matched to a gene: 9. The CDR3 consists of 14 residues. Germline values: CDR1 SNHLY, CDR2 FYNNEI. Here the CDR3 DNA reads TGTGCCAGCACCCCTTCATCAGGGGGCTACGAGCAGTACTTC. Translation gives CASTPSSGGYEQYF.

CDR3 residues: CASSFGLAGGPRVTQYF. The CDR3 DNA reads TGCGCCAGCAGCTTCGGGCTAGCGGGAGGGCCGAGGGTTACGCAGTATTTT. The chain uses TRBV5-1 and TRBJ2-3; 12 bases are a match to TRBD2. The CDR3 length is 17 residues. Germline CDR1 is SGHRS and CDR2 is YFSETQ. V dropped 2 bases and J dropped 8; count of bases not matched to a gene: 12.

By sample share, this clonotype is medium-sized. The CDR3 reads CAISEPGAGVTDTQYF. In nucleotides, the CDR3 is TGTGCCATCAGTGAACCCGGGGCGGGAGTTACAGATACGCAGTATTTT. V and J are TRBV10-3 and TRBJ2-3, with TRBD2 matching over 7 bases. J gave up 3 bases and V 3 bases, and 9 bases lay outside the gene matches. The CDR3 covers 16 residues. Germline CDR1 reads ENHRY; CDR2 reads SYGVKD.

Only a few counts were recorded for this clonotype. The J gene is TRBJ2-7, the V gene TRBV6-1; D might be TRBD1 or TRBD2, each matching 5 bases. The CDR3 has 16 residues. Trimming pared 5 bases from V and 1 base from J, leaving 18 bases between. Germline lookup yields CDR1 MNHNS and CDR2 SASEGT. CDR3 amino acids: CASSSTGPTQSYEQYF. The CDR3 DNA reads TGTGCCAGCAGTTCCACGGGACCGACCCAATCCTACGAGCAGTACTTC.

The chain has TRBV10-1 and TRBJ2-5; possibly TRBD2 for D (6 bases). Germline-derived CDR1 and CDR2 are WNHNN and SYGVQD (reference sequence). There are 15 residues in the CDR3. V was trimmed by 0 bases and J by 1 base, leaving 9 bases between them. The CDR3 coding sequence is TGCGCCAGCAGTGAGTCGGAGGGTTCCCAAGAGACCCAGTACTTC. This codes for CASSESEGSQETQYF.

In this sample, this clonotype turned up many times. This chain's CDR3 is CASSSGGDSPLHF. CDR3 DNA sequence: TGTGCCAGCAGTTCTGGCGGAGATTCACCCCTCCACTTT. V is TRBV12-3 or TRBV12-4 and J is TRBJ1-6; unclear D gene. The CDR3 has 13 amino acids. The ends were cut back, 4 bases at V and 8 bases at J, with 9 bases in the middle.

The rearrangement joins TRBV6-1 to TRBJ2-7, with 10 positions matching TRBD2. Germline V lookup: CDR1 MNHNS, CDR2 SASEGT. The length of the CDR3 is 15 residues. V lost 1 base and J lost 3; bases outside the gene matches: 3. The DNA for the CDR3 is TGTGCCAGCAGTGAAGGCGGGACTAGCGTCTACGAGCAGTACTTC. It codes for CASSEGGTSVYEQYF.

This clonotype was picked up a small number of times. This may come from a read error, since a much larger clone is one base off. The chain combines TRBV27 with TRBJ2-2; the match to TRBD1 covers 7 bases. From germline, CDR1 is MNHEY and CDR2 SMNVEV (reference sequence). The trim removed 5 bases at V and 6 bases at J, leaving 9 bases unmatched. This CDR3 region has 15 residues. CDR3: CASSPWDRYAGELFF. Written as DNA, the CDR3 is TGTGCCAGCAGTCCATGGGACAGATACGCCGGGGAGCTGTTTTTT.

This clonotype has at least ten counts. Written as DNA, the CDR3 is TGTGCCAGCAGTCCCTTAGCGGGAGGGCCTAGAGCCTACGAGCAGTACTTC. Encoded protein: CASSPLAGGPRAYEQYF. The rearrangement joins TRBV28 to TRBJ2-7, with 11 bases lining up with TRBD2. Per the germline V gene, CDR1 is MDHEN and CDR2 is SYDVKM. The CDR3 loop spans 17 amino acids. V dropped 5 bases and J dropped 2; count of bases not matched to a gene: 11.

This clonotype was seen ten or more times. This sequence joins TRBV30 and TRBJ1-4; D is ambiguous. This CDR3 spans 14 amino acids. Trimming pared 3 bases from V and 0 bases from J, leaving 8 bases between. The germline V gene encodes CDR1 GTSNPN and CDR2 SVGIG (reference sequence). CDR3 residues: CAWSGEPTNEKLFF. CDR3 nucleotide sequence: TGTGCCTGGAGCGGAGAGCCAACTAATGAAAAACTGTTTTTT.

This clonotype was found a few times. The rearrangement joins TRBV10-3 to TRBJ1-2; 7 positions agree with TRBD1. The junction had 4 bases not matched to a gene; V was cut back by 5 bases and J by 4 bases. The V gene's germline CDR1 is ENHRY and CDR2 SYGVKD. CDR3 length: 13 amino acids. DNA for the CDR3: TGTGCCATCAGTTTGGACAGGTCCTATGGCTACACCTTC. It specifies CAISLDRSYGYTF.

In this sample, this clonotype turned up many times. The rearrangement links TRBV14 to TRBJ1-4, with no clear D. This CDR3 is built from 12 residues. Germline lookup yields CDR1 SGHDN and CDR2 FVKESK. The ends were cut back, 0 bases at V and 14 bases at J, with 10 bases in the middle. The CDR3 nucleotides are TGTGCCAGCAGCCAAGAGGGGATGAAGCTGTTTTTT. It yields the protein CASSQEGMKLFF.